The 20 T cell receptor beta chains listed next were all sequenced from one sample in a study of tumor-infiltrating lymphocytes in primary liver carcinoma. Investigators took RNA and DNA out together from roughly 21-30 mg of unsorted bulk tissue. The input was around 500 ng total RNA; TCR beta cDNA was made from it with a constant-region primer. For TCR beta, libraries were produced by three nested multiplex PCR rounds using slightly modified ARM-PCR. Forward primers for TRBV1-TRBV30 and a C-beta reverse primer served the first two PCR rounds, at about 9 cycles each. In TCRdb, the multiplex PCR reads were re-called with MiXCR into one record per CDR3 protein. Of about 99,000 distinct CDR3 sequences detected, 55% to 70% appear once; the ten largest clones hold over 9%. Sequenced sample: liver tumor tissue from sampling region 5. Subset described: tumor region T5, tumor centre. The receptors stem from a woman aged 55-75 years with primary liver carcinoma and hepatitis B virus infection.

Notes on this clonotype: The junction differs from germline at one of its ends, possibly a read error. The chain uses TRBV11-2 and TRBJ2-3, with TRBD2 identical over 9 bases. Looked up from germline, CDR1 is SGHAT and CDR2 is FQNNGV. The CDR3 loop spans 16 amino acids. CDR3 nucleotides: TGTGCCAGCAGCCCAGGGACTAGCTGGAGCACAGATACACAGTGTTTT. Its protein is CASSPGTSWSTDTQCF.

Worth noting for this clonotype: This may arise from a read error, as a much more abundant clone is one base away. This sequence joins TRBV14 and TRBJ2-1; 10 bases fit TRBD1. Looked up from germline, CDR1 is SGHDN and CDR2 is FVKESK. The CDR3 extends over 18 amino acids. In DNA form, the CDR3 reads TGTGCCAGCAGCCCCCGGGACAGGGGCCTAGGGCCCTACAATGAGAAGTTCTTC. Amino acids: CASSPRDRGLGPYNEKFF. Full variable domain (remainder filled in from reference TRBV14 and TRBJ2-1): EAGVTQFPSHSVIEKGQTVTLRCDPISGHDNLYWYRRVMGKEIKFLLHFVKESKQDESGMPNNRFLAERTGGTYSTLKVQPAELEDSGVYFCASSPRDRGLGPYNEKFFGPGTRLTVL.

Note on this clonotype: Relative to the germline gene, one junction end is altered; a read error may explain this. The V gene is TRBV12-3 or TRBV12-4, the J gene TRBJ2-7; TRBD2 matches at 9 bases. The CDR3 is 13 amino acids. Here the CDR3 DNA reads TGTGCCAGCAAATCAGCGGGAGGCTACGAGCAGCACTTC. Translation gives CASKSAGGYEQHF.

As for this clonotype: Its ends do not fully match the called genes, so a read error is possible. V gene TRBV12-3 or TRBV12-4 combines with J gene TRBJ1-1; D uncertain. The CDR3 spans 14 residues. DNA for the CDR3: TGTGCCAGCAGTTTGTTTAGAGTAAACACTGAAGCTTCTTTT. This codes for CASSLFRVNTEASF.

To note about this clonotype: A clone one base away is much larger, so this may be a read error. This chain connects TRBV28 to TRBJ2-2, with D possibly TRBD1 on 5 matching bases. The CDR3 contains 15 residues. The V and J ends lost 5 bases and 2 bases respectively, with 12 bases between them. Germline values: CDR1 MDHEN, CDR2 SYDVKM. CDR3 coding DNA: TGTGCCAGCAGTCAGGGATGTGGAAACACCGGGGAGCTGTTTTTT. Its protein product is CASSQGCGNTGELFF.

To note about this clonotype: Because the CDR3 is missing its conserved closing phenylalanine or tryptophan, this is likely a read error. V is TRBV18 and J is TRBJ1-5; D possibly corresponds to TRBD1 (5 bases). CDR3 size: 14 residues. CDR1 is KGHSH, CDR2 LQKENI, per germline. Deletions cut 8 bases from V and 6 bases from J, with 17 bases between. CDR3 loop: CASAMQGRGQPQHY. The DNA for the CDR3 is TGTGCCAGCGCCATGCAGGGCCGGGGTCAGCCCCAGCATTAT.

With respect to this clonotype: At one end the junction does not follow the germline gene, possibly because of a read error. V and J are TRBV5-6 and TRBJ1-6; TRBD1 matches at 7 bases. Germline loops: CDR1 SGHDT, CDR2 YYEEEE. The CDR3 consists of 14 residues. CDR3 nucleotides: TGTGCCAGTAGCTGGGGGACAGAGATTTCACCCCTCCACTTT. Amino acid sequence: CASSWGTEISPLHF.

This clonotype has a handful of counts. The chain employs TRBV2 and TRBJ1-4; D remains ambiguous. V shed 6 bases and J shed 7 bases, with 12 bases lying between them. The CDR3 contains 13 residues. Germline V gene sequence: CDR1 SNHLY, CDR2 FYNNEI. The CDR3 bases are TGTGCCAGCAGACAGAAGTCTACTGAAAAACTGTTTTTT. It yields the protein CASRQKSTEKLFF.

By sample fraction, this clonotype is medium-sized (0.01 to 0.1%). The chain joins TRBV12-3 or TRBV12-4 to TRBJ2-1; D may match TRBD1 or TRBD2 (5 bases each). Trimming stripped 5 bases from V and 5 bases from J, with 19 bases between. The CDR3 spans 16 residues. CDR3 bases: TGTGCCAGCAGTAAAGTTGTGTGGGGGAGCGACAATGAGCAGTTCTTC. It specifies CASSKVVWGSDNEQFF.

Regarding this clonotype: The CDR3 ends on some other residue instead of the conserved phenylalanine or tryptophan, so this is likely a read error. Because the CDR3's place on the DNA is in doubt, the DNA is left out and the CDR3 is given as listed by TCRdb. V is TRBV9 and J is TRBJ2-1; no DNA check was done on the table's D call, TRBD2. The CDR3 is 13 residues long, ends included. The germline V gene has CDR1 SGDLS and CDR2 YYNGEE. CDR3 in amino acids: CASSGTSGRDVFI.

With regard to this clonotype: The junction departs from germline at one end; a sequencing error may be responsible. The chain couples TRBV12-3 or TRBV12-4 to TRBJ2-1; 10 bases align to TRBD2. The CDR3 runs 18 residues. The CDR3 region is CTSSLRAGPGLAYNEQFF. In DNA form, the CDR3 reads TGTACCAGCAGTTTAAGGGCAGGGCCGGGACTAGCGTACAATGAGCAGTTCTTC.

The V gene is TRBV6-1, the J gene TRBJ2-2; 8 bases fit TRBD1. In germline, CDR1 is MNHNS, CDR2 SASEGT. V shed 8 bases, J shed 9 bases, and the junction held 11 bases outside the gene matches. The CDR3 has 14 amino acids. CDR3 loop: CASPGQGDIWELFF. The CDR3 DNA is TGTGCCAGCCCCGGACAGGGAGACATCTGGGAGCTGTTTTTT.

Comment on this clonotype: Germline is not matched at one junction end, which may reflect a read error. The chain uses TRBV11-3 and TRBJ2-3; D not resolved. This CDR3 is built from 12 residues. The germline gives CDR1 SGHNT, CDR2 YENEEA. This chain's CDR3 is CASSHWADTQYF. Written as DNA, the CDR3 is TGTGCCAGCAGCCATTGGGCAGATACGCAGTATTTC.

In the case of this clonotype: An end of the junction differs from the germline gene, which may be a read error. V usage is TRBV4-1 and J usage is TRBJ1-1; D is ambiguous. The CDR3 spans 16 residues. The V gene's germline CDR1 is MGHRA and CDR2 YSYEKL. The CDR3 is CARSQDGLSMNTEAFF. In DNA form, the CDR3 reads TGCGCCAGGAGCCAAGATGGGCTGTCCATGAACACTGAAGCTTTCTTT.

In regard to this clonotype: An end of the junction differs from the germline gene, which may be a read error. The V call is TRBV11-1, the J call TRBJ2-3; 7 positions agree with TRBD2. The CDR3 is 14 residues long. Per germline, CDR1 SGHAT and CDR2 FQDESV (reference sequence). The CDR3 spells CAISLRQCAGESHF. As DNA, the CDR3 is TGTGCCATCAGCTTAAGGCAATGTGCGGGGGAGTCTCACTTT. The complete variable domain, with remaining parts taken from reference TRBV11-1 and TRBJ2-3, reads EAEVAQSPRYKITEKSQAVAFWCDPISGHATLYWYRQILGQGPELLVQFQDESVVDDSQLPKDRFSAERLKGVDSTLKIQPAELGDSAMYLCAISLRQCAGESHFGPGTRLTVL.

Details on this clonotype: A read error may account for a junction end that differs from germline. This sequence joins TRBV12-3 or TRBV12-4 and TRBJ2-7; D call uncertain. CDR3 length equals 13 residues. In DNA form, the CDR3 reads TGTGCCAGCACCATGCAGAGCTACTACGGGCAGTACTTC. This sequence encodes CASTMQSYYGQYF.

Points on this clonotype: Germline is not matched at one junction end, which may reflect a read error. The chain is built from TRBV10-3 and TRBJ2-3, with D perhaps matching TRBD1 (6 bases). In germline, CDR1 is ENHRY, CDR2 SYGVKD. The CDR3 totals 14 residues. The CDR3 bases are TGTGCCATCAGCGCCGGGGCAGGGGCAGATACCCAGTATTTT. It codes for CAISAGAGADTQYF.

This clonotype was picked up one time. One junction end disagrees with the germline gene, perhaps due to a read error. The chain is built from TRBV11-3 and TRBJ1-1, with 9 bases matching TRBD1. From germline, CDR1 is SGHNT and CDR2 YENEEA. This CDR3 is built from 13 residues. CDR3 DNA: TGTTCCAGCAGCCGATTGGACAGGGGACTGGCTTTCTTT. Protein: CSSSRLDRGLAFF. The variable domain in full, completed from reference TRBV11-3 and TRBJ1-1, reads EAGVVQSPRYKIIEKKQPVAFWCNPISGHNTLYWYLQNLGQGPELLIRYENEEAVDDSQLPKDRFSAERLKGVDSTLKIQPAELGDSAVYLCSSSRLDRGLAFFGQGTRLTVV.

The rearrangement joins TRBV11-2 to TRBJ2-7; 8 bases match TRBD2. This CDR3 has 17 residues. V gave up 5 bases and J gave up 10 bases; unmatched junction bases: 22. Germline CDR1 and CDR2: SGHAT and FQNNGV. The CDR3 protein is CASSPDFPREGYYKQYF. The CDR3 nucleotides read TGTGCCAGCAGCCCCGACTTCCCTCGGGAGGGCTACTACAAACAGTACTTC.

This clonotype has just a few counts. The chain is built from TRBV20-1 and TRBJ2-1; 9 nucleotides agree with TRBD1. Germline V gene lookup returns CDR1 DFQATT and CDR2 SNEGSKA (reference sequence). CDR3 length: 15 residues. J gave up 3 bases and V 3 bases, and 6 bases lay outside the gene matches. The chain's CDR3 is CSASPGTGYYNEQFF. The CDR3 nucleotides read TGCAGTGCTAGCCCCGGGACAGGGTACTACAATGAGCAGTTCTTC.